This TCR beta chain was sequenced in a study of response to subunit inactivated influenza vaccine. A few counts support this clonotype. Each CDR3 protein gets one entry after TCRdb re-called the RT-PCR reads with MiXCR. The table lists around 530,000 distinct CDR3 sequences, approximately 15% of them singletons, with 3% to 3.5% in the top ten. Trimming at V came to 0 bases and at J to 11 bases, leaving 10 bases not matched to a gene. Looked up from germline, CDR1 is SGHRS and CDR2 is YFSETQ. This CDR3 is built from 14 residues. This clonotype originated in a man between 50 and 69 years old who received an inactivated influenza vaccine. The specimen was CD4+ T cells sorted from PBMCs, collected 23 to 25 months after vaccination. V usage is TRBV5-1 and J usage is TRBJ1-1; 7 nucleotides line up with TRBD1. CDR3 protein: CASSLEAAGGSAFF. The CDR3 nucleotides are TGCGCCAGCAGCTTGGAGGCGGCAGGGGGTTCGGCTTTCTTT.